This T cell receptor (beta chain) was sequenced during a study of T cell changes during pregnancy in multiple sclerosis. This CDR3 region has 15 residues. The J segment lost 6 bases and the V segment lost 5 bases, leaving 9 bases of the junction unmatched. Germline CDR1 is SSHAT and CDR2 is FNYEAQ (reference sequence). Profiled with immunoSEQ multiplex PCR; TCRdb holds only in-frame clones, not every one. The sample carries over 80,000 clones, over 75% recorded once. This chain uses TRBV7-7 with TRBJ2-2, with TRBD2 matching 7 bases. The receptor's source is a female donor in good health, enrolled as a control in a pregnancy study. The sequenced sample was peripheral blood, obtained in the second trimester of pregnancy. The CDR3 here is CASSPGRAQSGELFF. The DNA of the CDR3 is TGTGCCAGCAGCCCTGGGAGGGCCCAGTCCGGGGAGCTGTTTTTT.